Listed below are T cell receptor beta chains from one sample, sequenced in a study of shared clonotypes between healthy human individuals. Sequenced by immunoSEQ multiplex PCR; TCRdb stores in-frame clones only, minus some. The sample has about 1 million clones, roughly 75% seen once. The sequenced sample was memory CD4+ T cells sorted from blood. The source is a young man in good health. Both conserved end residues are part of each CDR3. The D gene is left open where the match is weak.

CDR3 length	D gene	V gene	J gene	CDR3 protein
15	NA	TRBV5-1	TRBJ1-4	CASQREGATNEKLFF
15	TRBD1	TRBV18	TRBJ2-7	CASSRGQGEGYEQYF
13	NA	TRBV5-1	TRBJ2-3	CASSQGDTDTQYF
14	NA	TRBV2	TRBJ2-3	CASSWGRGPDTQYF
15	NA	TRBV7-2	TRBJ2-1	CASSFSGQPYNEQFF
15	TRBD1	TRBV18	TRBJ1-3	CASSPWDSTGNTIYF
15	NA	TRBV7-7	TRBJ2-3	CASSHGLGFTDTQYF
13	NA	TRBV23-1	TRBJ2-7	CASSRWEPYEQYF
14	NA	TRBV30	TRBJ1-2	CAWSEGLPDYGYTF
15	TRBD2	TRBV7-2	TRBJ2-1	CASSFVGLAFNEQFF
19	TRBD2	TRBV9	TRBJ2-1	CASSVEYGTSGTPRNEQFF
17	TRBD1	TRBV28	TRBJ1-5	CASSSTGTGNSNQPQHF
16	TRBD2	TRBV27	TRBJ2-2	CASSLYGTSRAGELFF
16	NA	TRBV2	TRBJ2-3	CASSDLGIGGTDTQYF
12	NA	TRBV9	TRBJ2-5	CASSVDQGTQYF
14	TRBD1	TRBV28	TRBJ2-7	CASSFGTDTYEQYF
18	NA	TRBV5-6	TRBJ2-7	CASSQGGGVGSYSYEQYF
14	NA	TRBV6-6	TRBJ1-6	CASSRGGGASPLHF
15	NA	TRBV11-2	TRBJ1-4	CASSLAAGSLEKLFF
13	NA	TRBV4-1	TRBJ2-7	CASSRTLSYEQYF
17	NA	TRBV7-9	TRBJ2-2	CASSLGSGAPNTGELFF
14	NA	TRBV10-3	TRBJ2-5	CAISGGGPGETQYF
18	NA	TRBV18	TRBJ1-3	CASSPPGGGESSGNTIYF
13	NA	TRBV25-1	TRBJ1-5	CASSGQANQPQHF
12	NA	TRBV29-1	TRBJ2-5	CSVARVEETQYF
14	NA	TRBV30	TRBJ1-2	CAWSVSSRGGGYTF
16	NA	TRBV5-1	TRBJ2-2	CASRPSGGANTGELFF
15	TRBD1	TRBV6-1	TRBJ2-3	CASSAMGQGADTQYF
15	NA	TRBV7-2	TRBJ2-3	CASSPDRMTTDTQYF
15	TRBD2	TRBV29-1	TRBJ2-1	CSVEDKRGGRNEQFF
14	NA	TRBV30	TRBJ1-5	CAWSGGTSNQPQHF
12	NA	TRBV12-5	TRBJ2-4	CASNFPKNIQYF
15	TRBD2	TRBV29-1	TRBJ2-3	CSGVWAGGRTDTQYF
13	TRBD1	TRBV2	TRBJ2-3	CANRGQLTDTQYF
13	NA	TRBV5-8	TRBJ2-4	CASSLGQTNIQYF
15	NA	TRBV4-3	TRBJ1-6	CASSQGPLDNSPLHF
16	TRBD1	TRBV18	TRBJ1-2	CASSPIAQGDTSGYTF
15	TRBD1	TRBV10-3	TRBJ2-4	CATSGTGGSKNIQYF
15	TRBD1	TRBV5-4	TRBJ1-4	CASSLSGQLNEKLFF
13	NA	TRBV6-1	TRBJ1-1	CASTHQGSTEAFF
15	TRBD1	TRBV28	TRBJ1-4	CASVAGTGLGEKLFF
13	NA	TRBV6-1	TRBJ2-7	CASSGGGTREQYF
14	NA	TRBV7-9	TRBJ2-7	CASSLGPATYEQYF
16	TRBD2	TRBV6-6	TRBJ2-5	CASSPLAGGNQETQYF
14	TRBD1	TRBV7-9	TRBJ1-2	CASSLGDSNYGYTF
15	TRBD1	TRBV5-4	TRBJ1-2	CASSYDRGSPYGYTF
14	TRBD1	TRBV10-2	TRBJ1-6	CASRGQVNNSPLHF
15	TRBD2	TRBV6-4	TRBJ2-3	CASSDRGVPTDTQYF
11	NA	TRBV4-1	TRBJ2-1	CASRAPNEQFF
14	TRBD1	TRBV28	TRBJ1-5	CASRGTGENQPQHF
16	NA	TRBV7-3	TRBJ2-2	CASSLTPAANTGELFF
14	NA	TRBV5-1	TRBJ1-6	CASSSGSENSPLHF
14	NA	TRBV5-1	TRBJ2-3	CASSYGTSTDTQYF
15	NA	TRBV12-5	TRBJ2-5	CASGLDTGDQETQYF